A single sample is the source of the 21 T cell receptor beta chains below, sequenced in a study of blood T cell repertoires in COVID-19. Assay: immunoSEQ multiplex PCR; the TCRdb copy retains only in-frame clones and omits some. The sample records under 200,000 clones, around 85% being singletons. The sample consisted of peripheral blood. The receptors derive from a woman in her 70s with acute or convalescent COVID-19.

This clone was seen a handful of times. The genes are TRBV2 and TRBJ1-1; TRBD1 might be the D (6 bases). The CDR3 runs 13 residues. The V gene's germline CDR1 is SNHLY and CDR2 FYNNEI. Between the trimmed V and J ends, which lost 6 bases and 4 bases, there was a span of 12 bases. The CDR3 loop is CASRNRVFTEAFF. The CDR3 DNA follows: TGTGCCAGCAGGAACAGGGTGTTCACTGAAGCTTTCTTT.

This rearrangement joins TRBV10-3 to TRBJ1-2, with 8 bases aligning to TRBD1. The CDR3 consists of 15 residues. Per the germline V gene, CDR1 is ENHRY and CDR2 is SYGVKD. V was pared by 6 bases and J by 4 bases, with 10 bases of the junction left unmatched. CDR3 region: CAIRETGARGYGYTF. DNA for the CDR3: TGTGCCATCAGGGAGACAGGGGCGCGGGGCTATGGCTACACCTTC.

In this sample, this clone turned up once. The same CDR3 arises from other DNA sequences in this sample as well. The chain recombines TRBV7-2 with TRBJ2-2, with TRBD1 identical over 7 bases. The V gene's germline CDR1 is SGHTA and CDR2 FQGNSA. V lost 3 bases, J lost 0 bases, and 1 base stayed unmatched. The CDR3 contains 15 residues. CDR3 DNA sequence: TGTGCCAGCAGCTTCGGGACAGCGAACACCGGGGAGCTGTTTTTT. Its protein product is CASSFGTANTGELFF.

A word on this clone: Other DNA sequences from this sample encode an identical CDR3 as well. The J gene is TRBJ2-1, the V gene TRBV3-1 (or the pseudogene TRBV3-2), with 11 bases aligning to TRBD2. Germline loops: CDR1 LGHDT, CDR2 YNNKEL (reference sequence). The ends lost 4 bases at V and 4 bases at J; junction bases unmatched: 3. CDR3 size: 15 residues. As DNA, the CDR3 is TGTGCCAGCAGCCCTAGCGGGGGGTCTTACAATGAGCAGTTCTTC. Its protein product is CASSPSGGSYNEQFF.

This rearrangement joins TRBV2 to TRBJ2-7; 8 bases map to TRBD2. In germline, CDR1 is SNHLY, CDR2 FYNNEI. Germline trimming cut 6 bases from V and 7 bases from J; bases unmatched to any gene: 5. There are 12 residues in the CDR3. CDR3 region: CASRTGGREQYF. CDR3 bases: TGTGCCAGCAGGACGGGGGGGCGGGAGCAGTACTTC.

The chain joins TRBV6-5 to TRBJ1-5; 7 bases fit TRBD1. With V trimmed by 2 bases and J by 2 bases, 0 bases remained unmatched. This CDR3 is built from 14 residues. CDR1 and CDR2 from the germline V gene are MNHEY and SVGAGI. The DNA for the CDR3 is TGTGCCAGCAGTTACGGACAGGGCAATCAGCCCCAGCATTTT. It translates to CASSYGQGNQPQHF.

This chain links TRBV28 with TRBJ1-2; TRBD1 matches 9 bases. The CDR3 has 15 residues. With V trimmed by 7 bases and J by 5 bases, 11 bases remained unmatched. Germline V gene data show CDR1 as MDHEN and CDR2 as SYDVKM. CDR3 loop: CASTDTGGNLYGYTF. CDR3 bases: TGTGCCAGCACCGACACAGGGGGCAATCTGTATGGCTACACCTTC.

This chain joins TRBV7-8 and TRBJ1-4; D call uncertain. Looked up from germline, CDR1 is SGHVS and CDR2 is FQNEAQ. The CDR3 spans 13 residues. Trimming took off 3 bases at V and 5 bases at J, with 7 bases between the two ends. CDR3 sequence reads: CASSFMRNEKLFF. The CDR3 nucleotides are TGTGCCAGCAGCTTTATGAGGAATGAAAAACTGTTTTTT.

The V gene is TRBV6-6, the J gene TRBJ1-5, with TRBD1 as a possible D gene (6 bases). CDR3 length: 15 residues. CDR1 and CDR2 from the germline V gene are MNHNY and SVGAGI (reference sequence). V lost 5 bases to trimming and J lost 6 bases, with 17 bases between them. CDR3 sequence (DNA): TGTGCCAGCAGTATCGGGATGGGGGCCCCTCAGCCCCAGCATTTT. Translation: CASSIGMGAPQPQHF.

This chain links TRBV6-2 or TRBV6-3 with TRBJ1-1, with D perhaps TRBD1 (6 bases). The CDR3 runs to 14 residues. Germline V gives CDR1 MNHEY, CDR2 SVGEGT. Deletions cut 2 bases from V and 4 bases from J, with 11 bases between. This CDR3 reads CASSYKQGVTEAFF. CDR3 DNA sequence: TGTGCCAGCAGTTACAAACAGGGCGTCACTGAAGCTTTCTTT.

This clone was seen only once. This chain links TRBV10-2 with TRBJ1-3; D call uncertain. Trimming took 2 bases from V and 4 from J, leaving 3 bases between them. Germline CDR1 and CDR2: WSHSY and SAAADI. CDR3 length: 12 residues. The CDR3 loop is CASSEQGNTIYF. CDR3 coding DNA: TGCGCCAGCAGTGAGCAGGGAAACACCATATATTTT.

The chain uses TRBV18 and TRBJ1-3; D call uncertain. Germline values: CDR1 KGHSH, CDR2 LQKENI. This CDR3 has 16 residues. V was trimmed by 4 bases and J by 0 bases, leaving 13 bases between them. In nucleotides, the CDR3 is TGTGCCAGCTCACGCTATACAGCAGACTCTGGAAACACCATATATTTT. Encoded protein: CASSRYTADSGNTIYF.

The J gene is TRBJ2-1, the V gene TRBV3-1 (or the pseudogene TRBV3-2); TRBD2 agrees at 11 bases. This CDR3 comprises 14 residues. CDR1 LGHDT and CDR2 YNNKEL come from the germline V gene (reference sequence). J lost 10 bases, V lost 4 bases, and 6 bases had no gene match. This chain's CDR3 is CASSPLWTSGEQFF. CDR3 bases: TGTGCCAGCAGCCCACTATGGACTAGCGGGGAGCAGTTCTTC.

The V call is TRBV28, the J call TRBJ2-1; 8 nucleotides align to TRBD2. V lost 6 bases, J lost 2 bases, and 3 bases stayed unmatched. The CDR3 runs to 14 residues. Germline V gene sequence: CDR1 MDHEN, CDR2 SYDVKM. CDR3 in amino acids: CASRAGATYNEQFF. The CDR3 DNA sequence: TGTGCCAGCAGAGCGGGAGCCACCTACAATGAGCAGTTCTTC.

The chain uses TRBV6-5 and TRBJ2-7; tentatively, D is TRBD2 (5 bases). The V gene lost 3 bases and the J gene lost 4 bases, with 16 bases spanning the gap. The CDR3 spans 15 residues. In germline, CDR1 is MNHEY, CDR2 SVGAGI. The DNA of the CDR3 is TGTGCCAGCAGTTATCTCGTCGGACGGGGTTACGAGCAGTACTTC. It translates to CASSYLVGRGYEQYF.

CDR3 DNA: TGTGCCAGCAAAACCGGGACACCTAACACTGAAGCTTTCTTT. Amino acid sequence: CASKTGTPNTEAFF. This sequence joins TRBV6-5 and TRBJ1-1, with D perhaps matching TRBD1 (6 bases). Germline CDR1 reads MNHEY; CDR2 reads SVGAGI. Trimming removed 7 bases at V and 2 bases at J, with 14 bases between. The CDR3 has 14 residues.

This chain links TRBV7-2 with TRBJ2-7; 7 bases are a match to TRBD2. Germline-derived CDR1 and CDR2 are SGHTA and FQGNSA. The CDR3 has 13 residues. The V gene end was trimmed by 7 bases and the J gene end by 2 bases; junction bases not matched to a gene: 5. The CDR3 loop is CASTPSGPYEQYF. The CDR3 region has the DNA TGTGCCAGCACCCCTAGCGGTCCCTACGAGCAGTACTTC.

This clone has more than one count but fewer than ten. The same CDR3 arises from other DNA sequences in this sample as well. The rearrangement links TRBV6-5 to TRBJ1-2, with D maybe TRBD1 (5 bases). Germline loops: CDR1 MNHEY, CDR2 SVGAGI. This CDR3 is 13 amino acids long. With 2 bases removed from V and 1 base from J, the gap between germline ends came to 5 bases. The CDR3 sequence is CASSYQGNYGYTF. The CDR3 DNA sequence: TGTGCCAGCAGTTACCAGGGTAACTATGGCTACACCTTC.

The chain uses TRBV28 and TRBJ1-6; D possibly corresponds to TRBD1 (6 bases). CDR3 length: 14 amino acids. Between the trimmed V and J ends, which lost 2 bases and 9 bases, there was a span of 11 bases. Germline V gene lookup returns CDR1 MDHEN and CDR2 SYDVKM. The CDR3 protein is CASSLQGPISPLHF. The CDR3 region has the DNA TGTGCCAGCAGTTTACAGGGGCCTATTTCACCCCTCCACTTT.

The gene calls are TRBV7-9 and TRBJ2-3, with 11 positions matching TRBD2. CDR1 SEHNR and CDR2 FQNEAQ come from the germline V gene (reference sequence). Trimming took 2 bases from V and 3 from J; bases not matched to a gene: 10. The length of the CDR3 is 18 residues. The CDR3 DNA reads as TGTGCCAGCAGCTTAACAAAACGTACTAGCGGGAGTACAGATACGCAGTATTTT. Translation gives CASSLTKRTSGSTDTQYF.

V and J are TRBV30 and TRBJ2-1; TRBD2 aligns across 10 bases. The CDR3 is 21 residues long. The germline V gene encodes CDR1 GTSNPN and CDR2 SVGIG (reference sequence). V trimming: 3 bases; J trimming: 4 bases; junction bases outside the gene matches: 24. The CDR3 DNA is TGTGCCTGGAGCGTCGCTCCAGGGGGCGAAGTACTAGCGGGACCTTACAATGAGCAGTTCTTC. This sequence encodes CAWSVAPGGEVLAGPYNEQFF.